Described below is a single T cell receptor beta chain sequence and its context. What it binds is not known. Mismatch with germline at one junction end may stem from a read error. Total RNA (around 500 ng) served as template for TCR beta cDNA synthesis primed by a constant-region primer. What produced the TCR beta libraries was three nested multiplex PCR rounds using slightly modified ARM-PCR. Each of the first two PCR rounds ran around 10 cycles with TRBV1-TRBV30 forward and C-beta reverse primers. One entry per CDR3 protein, called by TCRdb with MiXCR from the multiplex PCR reads. The data contain a few hundred thousand distinct CDR3 sequences, about three fifths of them singletons. This record belongs to a study of tumor-infiltrating lymphocytes in primary liver carcinoma. On the study more broadly: Through surgical resection, the patients' primary liver carcinoma was treated. Stage T1-T3 N0M0 tumors spanned about 4.2 to 10 cm. Study-level findings and limits: When set against blood, tumors had a significantly higher top-250-clone fraction (p = 0.039).

Germline V gene sequence: CDR1 SGHDT, CDR2 YYEEEE. This CDR3 contains 12 residues. Germline DNA was extracted too, while blood RNA derived from unsorted whole blood. Patients showed chronic HBV infection and an absence of prior treatment. The rearrangement uses TRBV5-6 and TRBJ2-3, with D perhaps TRBD2 (5 bases). Material: peripheral blood. The receptor was derived from a woman aged 25 to 39 with primary liver carcinoma and hepatitis B virus infection. The CDR3 reads CPSSLRAGTQYF. In DNA form, the CDR3 reads TGTCCCAGCAGCTTGAGGGCAGGTACGCAGTATTTT.